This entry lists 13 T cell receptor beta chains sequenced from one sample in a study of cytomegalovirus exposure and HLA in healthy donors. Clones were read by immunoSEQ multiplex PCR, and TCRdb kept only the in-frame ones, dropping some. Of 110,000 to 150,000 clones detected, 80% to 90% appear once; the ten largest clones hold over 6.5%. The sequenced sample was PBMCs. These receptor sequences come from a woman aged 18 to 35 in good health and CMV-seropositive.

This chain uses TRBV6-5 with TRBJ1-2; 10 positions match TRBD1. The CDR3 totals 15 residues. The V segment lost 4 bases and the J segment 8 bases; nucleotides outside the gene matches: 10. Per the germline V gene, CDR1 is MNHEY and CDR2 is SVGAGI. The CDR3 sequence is CASSSYDRGLRGYTF. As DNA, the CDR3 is TGTGCCAGCAGTTCGTATGACAGGGGGCTTCGAGGCTACACCTTC.

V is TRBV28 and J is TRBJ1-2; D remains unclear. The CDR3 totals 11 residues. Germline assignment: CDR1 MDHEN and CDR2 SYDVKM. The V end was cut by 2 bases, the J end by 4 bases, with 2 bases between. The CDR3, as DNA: TGTGCCAGCAGTTTACGCTATGGCTACACCTTC. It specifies CASSLRYGYTF.

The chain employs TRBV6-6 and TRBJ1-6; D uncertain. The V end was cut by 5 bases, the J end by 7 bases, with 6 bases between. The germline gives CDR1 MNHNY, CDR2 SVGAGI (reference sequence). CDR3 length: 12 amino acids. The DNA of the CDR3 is TGTGCCAGCAGTCTGGCCAATTCACCCCTCCACTTT. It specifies CASSLANSPLHF.

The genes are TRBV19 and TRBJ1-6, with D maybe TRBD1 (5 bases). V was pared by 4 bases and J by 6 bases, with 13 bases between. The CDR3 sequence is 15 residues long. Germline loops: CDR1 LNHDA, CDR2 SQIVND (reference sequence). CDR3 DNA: TGTGCCAGTAGTACTCGACAGAATGCTAATTCACCCCTCCACTTT. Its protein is CASSTRQNANSPLHF.

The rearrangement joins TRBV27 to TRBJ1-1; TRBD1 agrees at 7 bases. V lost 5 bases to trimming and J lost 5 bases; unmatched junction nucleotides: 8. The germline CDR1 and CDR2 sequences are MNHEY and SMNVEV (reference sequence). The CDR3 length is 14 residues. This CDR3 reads CASSPTGLETEAFF. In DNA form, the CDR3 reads TGTGCCAGCAGTCCGACAGGGTTGGAAACTGAAGCTTTCTTT.

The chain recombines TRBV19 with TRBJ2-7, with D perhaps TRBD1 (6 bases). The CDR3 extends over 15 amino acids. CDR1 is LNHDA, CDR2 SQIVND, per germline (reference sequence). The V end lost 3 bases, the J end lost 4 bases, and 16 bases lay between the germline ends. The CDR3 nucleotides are TGTGCCAGTAGTATCACAGGGTGGATGAGGTACGAGCAGTACTTC. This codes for CASSITGWMRYEQYF.

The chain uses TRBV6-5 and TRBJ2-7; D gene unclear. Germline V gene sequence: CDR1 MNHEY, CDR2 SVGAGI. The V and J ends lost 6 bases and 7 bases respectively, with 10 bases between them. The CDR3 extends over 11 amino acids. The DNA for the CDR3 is TGTGCCAGCAGCACTTTAGATGAGCAGTACTTC. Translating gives CASSTLDEQYF.

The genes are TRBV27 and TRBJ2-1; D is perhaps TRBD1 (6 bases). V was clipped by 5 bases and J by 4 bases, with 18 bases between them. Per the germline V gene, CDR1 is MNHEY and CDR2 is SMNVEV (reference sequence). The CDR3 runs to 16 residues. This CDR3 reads CASSTLEQGRYNEQFF. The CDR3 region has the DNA TGTGCCAGCAGTACTTTAGAGCAGGGGCGTTACAATGAGCAGTTCTTC.

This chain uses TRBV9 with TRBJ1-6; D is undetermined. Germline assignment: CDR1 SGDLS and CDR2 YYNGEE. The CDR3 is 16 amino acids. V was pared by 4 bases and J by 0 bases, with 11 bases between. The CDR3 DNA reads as TGTGCCAGCAGCCATCCGCCTAGCTCCTATAATTCACCCCTCCACTTT. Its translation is CASSHPPSSYNSPLHF.

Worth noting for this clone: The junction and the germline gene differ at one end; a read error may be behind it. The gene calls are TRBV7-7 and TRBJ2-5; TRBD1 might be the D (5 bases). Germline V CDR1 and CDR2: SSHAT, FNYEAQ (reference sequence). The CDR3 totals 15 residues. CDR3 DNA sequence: TGTGCTAGCAGCCCATTTGGGGCACAACAAGAGACCCAGTACTTC. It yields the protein CASSPFGAQQETQYF.

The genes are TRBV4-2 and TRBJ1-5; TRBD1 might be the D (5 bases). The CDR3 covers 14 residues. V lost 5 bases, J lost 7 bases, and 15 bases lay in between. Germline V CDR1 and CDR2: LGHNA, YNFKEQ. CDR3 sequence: CASSNPGRGQPQHF. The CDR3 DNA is TGTGCCAGCAGCAACCCCGGTAGGGGCCAGCCCCAGCATTTT.

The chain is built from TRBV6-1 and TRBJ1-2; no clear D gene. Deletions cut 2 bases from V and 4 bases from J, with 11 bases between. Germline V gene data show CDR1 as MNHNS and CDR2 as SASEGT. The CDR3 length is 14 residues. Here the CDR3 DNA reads TGTGCCAGCAGTGAATCTCCAGGACTCTATGGCTACACCTTC. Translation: CASSESPGLYGYTF.

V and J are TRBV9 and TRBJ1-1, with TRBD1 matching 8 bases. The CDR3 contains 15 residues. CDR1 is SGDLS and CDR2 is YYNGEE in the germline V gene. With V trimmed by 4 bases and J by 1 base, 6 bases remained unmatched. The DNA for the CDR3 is TGTGCCAGCAGCCTCACCGGGACAGGGAACACTGAAGCTTTCTTT. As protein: CASSLTGTGNTEAFF.